This T cell receptor beta chain was recovered during a study of vaccination and CD4 T cells after COVID-19. On the study more broadly: Two of the convalescents were Hispanic, and convalescents were six males and four females. Post-COVID draws followed diagnosis by a median about 100 days (range 35 to 161).

With regard to this clonotype: The antigen is not known.

Cultured CD4+ T cells had their DNA profiled by the Oncomine TCR Beta short-read assay. MiXCR, run by TCRdb on the PCR reads, gives a single entry per CDR3 protein. The data show 6,000 to 8,000 distinct CDR3 sequences, roughly two fifths seen once. Treatment reported: approximately nine-day PBMC culture with coronavirus spike peptide pools or control peptides (ViraFEST assay). It was before the COVID-19 pandemic (2011-2018) that the unexposed donor's CD4+ T cells were collected. ViraFEST used peptide pools to expand antigen-specific T cells, then sequenced TCRs. The V gene's germline CDR1 is SGHTA and CDR2 FQGNSA. The CDR3 is 14 amino acids. The V gene lost 4 bases and the J gene lost 1 base, with 10 bases spanning the gap.

This clonotype was sampled from a human donor in good health. The sample consisted of CD4+ T cells from blood, cultured in vitro. The V gene is TRBV7-2, the J gene TRBJ1-2; maybe TRBD1 (5 bases). DNA of the CDR3: TGTGCCAGCAGCTCCCCCGGACATAACTATGGCTACACCTTC. Amino acids: CASSSPGHNYGYTF.